A single T cell receptor (beta chain) is shown here with its context. The antigen is undetermined. This record comes from a study of PD-1 blockade in classical Hodgkin lymphoma. Study-wide findings and caveats: Newly diagnosed patients reportedly had lower baseline TCR diversity than healthy donors. CD4+ TCR diversity rose significantly by C4D1, and CD8+ TCR diversity did not.

All trial patients relapsed after autologous stem cell transplantation. Clones were sequenced by immunoSEQ multiplex PCR, and TCRdb holds only the in-frame ones, with some missing. The sample lists around 40,000 clones; more than 70% were seen once. The CDR3 loop spans 12 amino acids. Looked up from germline, CDR1 is SGHRS and CDR2 is YFSETQ. V lost 4 bases and J 5 bases, leaving 10 bases between the germline ends. This receptor was identified in a human donor with classical Hodgkin lymphoma. The V call is TRBV5-1, the J call TRBJ2-7; D possibly corresponds to TRBD2 (5 bases). Sequenced material: peripheral blood mononuclear cells (PBMCs), taken at baseline. The CDR3 is CASSPAGDEQYF. The CDR3 coding sequence is TGCGCCAGCAGCCCGGCGGGCGACGAGCAGTACTTC.